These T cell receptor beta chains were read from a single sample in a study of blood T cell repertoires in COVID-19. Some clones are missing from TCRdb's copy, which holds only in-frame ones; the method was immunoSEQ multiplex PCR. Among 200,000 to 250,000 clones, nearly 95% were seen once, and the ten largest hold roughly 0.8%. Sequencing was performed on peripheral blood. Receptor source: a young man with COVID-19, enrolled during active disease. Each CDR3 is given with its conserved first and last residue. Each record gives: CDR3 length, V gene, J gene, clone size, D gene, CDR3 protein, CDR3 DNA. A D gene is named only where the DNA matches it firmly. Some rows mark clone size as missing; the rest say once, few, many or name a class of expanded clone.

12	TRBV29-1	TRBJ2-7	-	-	CSVLVPPREQYF	TGCAGCGTTCTGGTCCCCCCGCGGGAGCAGTACTTC
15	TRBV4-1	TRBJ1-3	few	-	CASSQFVSSGNTIYF	TGCGCCAGCAGCCAATTTGTCAGCTCTGGAAACACCATATATTTT
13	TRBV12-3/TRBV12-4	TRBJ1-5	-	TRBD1	CASSTQGEGPQHF	TGTGCCAGCAGTACCCAGGGGGAAGGGCCCCAGCATTTT
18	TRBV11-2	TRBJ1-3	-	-	CASSRYHKGEGVGNTIYF	TGTGCCAGCAGCCGTTATCATAAGGGGGAAGGAGTTGGAAACACCATATATTTT
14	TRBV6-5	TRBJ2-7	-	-	CASSYGSGSYEQYF	TGTGCCAGCAGTTACGGGTCGGGCTCCTACGAGCAGTACTTC
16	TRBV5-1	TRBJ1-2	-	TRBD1	CASSRTGTGGPYGYTF	TGCGCCAGCAGCCGAACCGGGACAGGGGGCCCTTATGGCTACACCTTC
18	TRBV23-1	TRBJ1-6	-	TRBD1	CASSQRTGGNSYNSPLHF	TGCGCCAGCAGTCAACGGACAGGGGGTAACTCCTATAATTCACCCCTCCACTTT
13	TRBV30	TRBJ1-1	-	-	CAWKGKWTTEAFF	TGTGCCTGGAAGGGGAAATGGACAACTGAAGCTTTCTTT
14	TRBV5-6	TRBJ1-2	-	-	CASSFGQPNYGYTF	TGTGCCAGCAGCTTCGGACAGCCTAACTATGGCTACACCTTC
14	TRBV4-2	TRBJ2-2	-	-	CASSMTDGTGELFF	TGTGCCAGCAGCATGACAGATGGAACCGGGGAGCTGTTTTTT
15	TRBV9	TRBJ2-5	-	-	CASSVGSIPQETQYF	TGTGCCAGCAGCGTAGGGTCTATACCACAAGAGACCCAGTACTTC
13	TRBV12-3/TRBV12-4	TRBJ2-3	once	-	CASSFAGRDTQYF	TGTGCCAGCAGTTTTGCGGGCCGGGATACGCAGTATTTT
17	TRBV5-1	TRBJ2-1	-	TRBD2	CASSPSIAGGSYNEQFF	TGCGCCAGCAGCCCCTCCATAGCGGGGGGCTCGTACAATGAGCAGTTCTTC
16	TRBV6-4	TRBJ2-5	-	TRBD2	CASNRRSAGGQETQYF	TGTGCCAGCAATCGACGGTCAGCGGGGGGACAAGAGACCCAGTACTTC
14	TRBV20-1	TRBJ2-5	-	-	CSASWIADKETQYF	TGCAGTGCTAGTTGGATAGCGGATAAAGAGACCCAGTACTTC
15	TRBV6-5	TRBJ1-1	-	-	CASSYGAGLNTEAFF	TGTGCCAGCAGTTACGGGGCGGGGCTGAACACTGAAGCTTTCTTT
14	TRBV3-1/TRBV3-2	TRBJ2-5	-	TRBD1	CASSLTGGLETQYF	TGTGCCAGCAGCTTGACAGGGGGGCTGGAGACCCAGTACTTC